This T cell receptor (beta chain) derives from a study of vaccination effects on CD4 cells after COVID-19. Antigen-specific CD4+ T cells were first expanded with viral peptide pools by the ViraFEST assay and only then sequenced. CD4+ T cell isolation took place after 10 days of culture. Participants completed two doses of the BNT162b2 or mRNA-1273 vaccine. This clone was seen a handful of times. Its antigen is currently unknown. Germline V gene lookup returns CDR1 MGHDK and CDR2 SYGVNS. The ends were cut back, 2 bases at V and 0 bases at J, with 5 bases in the middle. The CDR3 sequence is 15 residues long. Method: immunoSEQ multiplex PCR; TCRdb's copy keeps in-frame clones and lacks some. The sample gives 25,000 to 35,000 clones, around 67% of which show up once; about 14% is in the top ten.

This specimen was CD4+ T cells from PBMCs cultured with HCoV-229E spike peptides, taken after COVID-19 vaccination. The chain couples TRBV25-1 to TRBJ1-6, with unresolved D. The source is a human donor who received a COVID-19 vaccine. The CDR3 sequence is CASSEPVSYNSPLHF. DNA of the CDR3: TGTGCCAGCAGTGAACCAGTCTCCTATAATTCACCCCTCCACTTT.